This T cell receptor beta chain came from a study of T cell responses to AZD1222 COVID-19 vaccine (dated by TCRdb to the early 2020s). For the study in its entirety: AZD1222 recipients whose second dose came at about 4 weeks and those whose second dose came at about 12 weeks were combined into one group, since spike-specific TCR depth and breadth did not differ between the two schedules. A total of 230 to 250 trial participants underwent TCR sequencing, of whom 207 received two doses of AZD1222 and roughly 25 received two doses of the MenACWY control vaccine. Trial participants were enrolled into age subgroups of 18-55, 56-69 and 70-plus years, which contained 148, 28 and 57 TCR-sequenced participants, respectively. Results the study describes overall, beyond this receptor: Vaccine-associated CD4 TCRs spanned the whole spike protein, with dominant responses in regions 160-218 and 743-854. Because no day 14 peak-response samples were available, the repertoires could be characterized only after the peak T cell response. Conclusions about previously exposed vaccinees were limited because only six AZD1222 recipients were SARS-CoV-2 seropositive at baseline. In the small 56-69-year group, the increase in depth fell short of significance, most likely because of low power. Participants were mostly white British, with more females than males. The authors suggested clonal diversity may have been underestimated. Spike-specific TCR breadth and depth rose significantly after two AZD1222 doses compared with day 0 and with MenACWY recipients. Epitopes outside the regions mutated in the B.1.351 and B.1.1.7 variants were reportedly recognized by nearly half of the unique spike-specific TCRs.

Interpreted using the paper, the time point label stands for: baseline before first vaccination. Samples from vaccinated people were obtained from the UK trials COV001 and COV002, which included a single-blind randomized controlled phase 2/3 trial of AZD1222 (ChAdOx1 nCoV-19) in healthy adults. For TCRbeta chain sequencing, PBMC samples from trial participants were taken at day 0 and at day 28 after the second dose. The CDR3 regions of human TCRbeta chains were analyzed by immunosequencing. In the source study's methods: TCRs in the repertoires were compared against a reference library of SARS-CoV-2-specific TCRs that had been generated with the MIRA antigen-specificity platform. Breadth meant the fraction of unique TCRs that were SARS-CoV-2-associated, whereas depth meant the fraction of total T cells that were SARS-CoV-2-associated. Using the MIRA data, every spike-specific TCR was mapped to the spike region that the TCR reacted to and assigned to either a CD4 or a CD8 class. Log10-transformed breadth and depth values were compared by one-way ANOVA with Sidak's multiple comparisons tests. TCRdb obtained this table from immuneACCESS and retained in-frame rearrangements with V and J assigned. These tables miss some clones; where compared with another copy, unresolved V genes account for less than half of the shortfall, and the remainder is unexplained. V and J calls and clone size are as listed in that table; D and trimming were resolved from the DNA. For this sample there are nearly 110,000 clones; under 90% appear just once. About 4.9% of the sample belongs to the ten largest clones.

On this clone: This clone's antigen is unknown. Base quality data are lacking; no much larger clone is found one base away.

This receptor was taken from an adult in good health. This specimen consisted of peripheral blood, obtained on day 0 of AZD1222 vaccination.

The CDR3 region has the sequence CASRGTGGNSPLHF. The bases are TGTGCCAGTAGGGGGACAGGGGGTAATTCACCCCTCCACTTT. This receptor chain uses TRBV19 and TRBJ1-6; 11 bases in the junction line up with TRBD1. The germline V gene (reference sequence) gives CDR1 as LNHDA and CDR2 as SQIVND. V is pruned by 6 bases and J by 6 bases, leaving 1 base of the junction without a gene match. From cysteine to phenylalanine, the CDR3 is 14 amino acids long. The entry retains the CDR3 DNA only, 42 bases that are in frame from base 1.